The 31 T cell receptor beta chains below come from one sample, sequenced in a study of CD8 T cells in Susac syndrome. RNA totalling roughly 0.45 to 1 ug underwent reverse transcription with random hexamers. TCRdb used MiXCR to reprocess the immunoSEQ multiplex PCR reads, holding one entry per CDR3 protein. The sample comprises roughly 140,000 distinct CDR3 sequences, 95% to 96% of which are singletons, and about 0.15% rests with the top ten. Sequenced input: CD8+ T cells from PBMCs. The receptor set was obtained from a human donor with multiple sclerosis.

The gene calls are TRBV14 and TRBJ1-1, with 9 bases lining up with TRBD1. The J segment lost 3 bases and the V segment lost 4 bases, leaving 6 bases of the junction unmatched. The CDR3 length is 15 residues. Germline CDR1 and CDR2: SGHDN and FVKESK. The CDR3 DNA follows: TGTGCCAGCAGCCCTTGGACAGGGGTAGACACTGAAGCTTTCTTT. It translates to CASSPWTGVDTEAFF.

The chain uses TRBV7-9 and TRBJ2-5; 11 bases are shared with TRBD2. Germline assignment: CDR1 SEHNR and CDR2 FQNEAQ (reference sequence). CDR3 size: 16 residues. V was clipped by 3 bases and J by 1 base; unmatched bases: 4. In DNA, the CDR3 is TGTGCCAGCAGCTTTCCACTAGCGGGGGCCCAAGAGACCCAGTACTTC. Amino acids: CASSFPLAGAQETQYF.

The gene calls are TRBV12-3 or TRBV12-4 and TRBJ2-7; perhaps TRBD2 as D (6 bases). The CDR3 extends over 11 amino acids. V was trimmed by 11 bases and J by 6 bases, leaving 14 bases between them. The CDR3 region is CASQGRGEQYF. The DNA of the CDR3 is TGTGCCTCGCAAGGGCGGGGCGAGCAGTACTTC.

The chain has TRBV7-9 and TRBJ2-1; unclear D gene. The CDR3 covers 13 residues. V shed 4 bases and J shed 6 bases, with 10 bases lying between them. Germline V lookup: CDR1 SEHNR, CDR2 FQNEAQ (reference sequence). This CDR3 is CASSSIPGNEQFF. The CDR3, as DNA: TGTGCCAGCAGCTCCATTCCGGGCAATGAGCAGTTCTTC. Combining the CDR3 with reference TRBV7-9 and TRBJ2-1 gives the whole variable domain DTGVSQNPRHKITKRGQNVTFRCDPISEHNRLYWYRQTLGQGPEFLTYFQNEAQLEKSRLLSDRFSAERPKGSFSTLEIQRTEQGDSAMYLCASSSIPGNEQFFGPGTRLTVL.

The rearrangement joins TRBV2 to TRBJ2-6, with D unresolved. The CDR3 loop spans 14 amino acids. The ends were cut back, 7 bases at V and 0 bases at J, with 7 bases in the middle. Germline CDR1 SNHLY, CDR2 FYNNEI. The CDR3, as DNA: TGTGCCAGCAATGATGGCTCTGGGGCCAACGTCCTGACTTTC. As protein: CASNDGSGANVLTF.

This chain uses TRBV27 with TRBJ2-1; 10 positions match TRBD2. Germline assignment: CDR1 MNHEY and CDR2 SMNVEV (reference sequence). This CDR3 comprises 16 residues. The junction had 8 bases not matched to a gene; V was cut back by 5 bases and J by 4 bases. Here the CDR3 reads CASSILAGSTYNEQFF. In nucleotides, the CDR3 is TGTGCCAGCAGTATACTAGCGGGGAGCACTTACAATGAGCAGTTCTTC.

The chain links TRBV7-9 to TRBJ2-1, with D hard to call. Trimming took off 4 bases at V and 6 bases at J, with 25 bases between the two ends. This CDR3 is built from 18 residues. Germline V gene lookup returns CDR1 SEHNR and CDR2 FQNEAQ (reference sequence). The CDR3: CASSSPIRAISETNEQFF. The CDR3 nucleotides read TGTGCCAGCAGCTCCCCTATCCGGGCAATCTCCGAAACCAATGAGCAGTTCTTC.

V is TRBV15 and J is TRBJ1-5; 9 bases line up with TRBD1. Per the germline V gene, CDR1 is LNHNV and CDR2 is YYDKDF (reference sequence). CDR3 length: 15 amino acids. After removal of 5 bases from V and 4 bases from J, the junction contained 6 bases not matched to a gene. The CDR3 coding sequence is TGTGCCACCAGCGTCCGACAGGGGGTTAATCAGCCCCAGCATTTT. Protein product: CATSVRQGVNQPQHF.

This sequence joins TRBV5-4 and TRBJ1-1; D gene unclear. V lost 0 bases, J lost 3 bases, and 6 bases lay in between. The germline gives CDR1 SGHNT, CDR2 YYREEE (reference sequence). The CDR3 has 13 residues. CDR3: CASSLGDHTEAFF. CDR3 in DNA: TGTGCCAGCAGCTTGGGGGATCACACTGAAGCTTTCTTT.

This chain joins TRBV24-1 and TRBJ2-3; the D gene is possibly TRBD1 (6 bases). Trimming left V 1 base short and J 6 bases short, with 7 bases between. The germline CDR1 and CDR2 sequences are KGHDR and SFDVKD. The CDR3 has 13 amino acids. The CDR3 loop is CATSDLRGDTQYF. The CDR3 DNA reads TGTGCCACCAGTGATTTAAGGGGGGATACGCAGTATTTT.

The chain joins TRBV2 to TRBJ2-3; D ambiguous. Germline assignment: CDR1 SNHLY and CDR2 FYNNEI. This CDR3 spans 14 amino acids. The V gene lost 6 bases and the J gene lost 4 bases, with 14 bases spanning the gap. CDR3 in amino acids: CASRESSYPDTQYF. The CDR3 DNA sequence: TGTGCCAGCAGGGAAAGTTCATACCCAGATACGCAGTATTTT.

This chain uses TRBV5-6 with TRBJ2-1; the D is unclear. Deletions cut 2 bases from V and 6 bases from J, with 12 bases between. The CDR3 is 14 amino acids. CDR1 is SGHDT, CDR2 YYEEEE, per germline. The CDR3 here is CASSLQYYRNEQFF. In DNA form, the CDR3 reads TGTGCCAGCAGCTTACAATACTACCGCAATGAGCAGTTCTTC.

This chain links TRBV29-1 with TRBJ2-3; D is perhaps TRBD1 or TRBD2 (6 bases each). This CDR3 is built from 14 residues. V shed 0 bases and J shed 4 bases, with 11 bases lying between them. The germline V gene encodes CDR1 SQVTM and CDR2 ANQGSEA. CDR3 nucleotide sequence: TGCAGCGTTGAAGATCGTAGGGGGGCAGATACGCAGTATTTT. Protein product: CSVEDRRGADTQYF.

Written as DNA, the CDR3 is TGCAGCGTTGAAGTCGGCAGGGAACCGGCTGAAGCTTTCTTT. It encodes CSVEVGREPAEAFF. The rearrangement uses TRBV29-1 and TRBJ1-1; a possible D gene is TRBD1 (5 bases). Germline V gives CDR1 SQVTM, CDR2 ANQGSEA. The CDR3 has 14 residues. Trimming took off 1 base at V and 6 bases at J, with 15 bases between the two ends.

The J gene is TRBJ2-5, the V gene TRBV29-1; D may be TRBD1 (5 bases). Germline loops: CDR1 SQVTM, CDR2 ANQGSEA. This CDR3 region has 14 residues. The V end was cut by 5 bases, the J end by 1 base, with 14 bases between. CDR3 nucleotide sequence: TGCAGCGTTTCACACTACAGGCTCCAAGAGACCCAGTACTTC. Protein product: CSVSHYRLQETQYF.

The J gene is TRBJ1-1, the V gene TRBV3-1, with D possibly matching TRBD1 (6 bases). The CDR3 runs to 14 residues. Deletions cut 4 bases from V and 6 bases from J, with 15 bases between. Germline lookup yields CDR1 LGHDT and CDR2 YNNKEL (reference sequence). CDR3 amino acids: CASSPVNRVSEAFF. For the CDR3, the DNA is TGTGCCAGCAGCCCCGTTAACAGGGTCTCTGAAGCTTTCTTT.

The chain combines TRBV5-6 with TRBJ1-1; possibly TRBD1 for D (5 bases). With 3 bases removed from V and 7 bases from J, the gap between germline ends came to 10 bases. The CDR3 extends over 12 amino acids. Germline lookup yields CDR1 SGHDT and CDR2 YYEEEE. The CDR3 nucleotides are TGTGCCAGCAGCTCCGGGACTAATGAAGCTTTCTTT. Translation gives CASSSGTNEAFF.

The rearrangement uses TRBV14 and TRBJ2-4; 9 positions match TRBD1. J gave up 0 bases and V 3 bases, and 3 bases lay outside the gene matches. The length of the CDR3 is 16 residues. The germline gives CDR1 SGHDN, CDR2 FVKESK. The CDR3 here is CASSQTGGLAKNIQYF. The CDR3 DNA is TGTGCCAGCAGCCAGACAGGGGGACTAGCCAAAAACATTCAGTACTTC. The entire variable domain, with the rest obtained from reference TRBV14 and TRBJ2-4, is as follows: EAGVTQFPSHSVIEKGQTVTLRCDPISGHDNLYWYRRVMGKEIKFLLHFVKESKQDESGMPNNRFLAERTGGTYSTLKVQPAELEDSGVYFCASSQTGGLAKNIQYFGAGTRLSVL.

Only one count was recorded for this clonotype. This chain links TRBV27 with TRBJ1-1; the D is unclear. Germline V gene sequence: CDR1 MNHEY, CDR2 SMNVEV (reference sequence). This CDR3 has 14 amino acids. Trimming took 0 bases from V and 5 from J, leaving 10 bases between them. The CDR3 coding sequence is TGTGCCAGCAGTTTATCCATACAGAGTACTGAAGCTTTCTTT. Translated, it gives CASSLSIQSTEAFF.

This chain joins TRBV12-3 or TRBV12-4 and TRBJ1-2; TRBD1 might be the D (6 bases). V lost 3 bases to trimming and J lost 5 bases, with 10 bases between them. This CDR3 is built from 13 residues. CDR3 loop: CASSFGTTYGYTF. In nucleotides, the CDR3 is TGTGCCAGCAGTTTTGGGACAACATATGGCTACACCTTC.

The J gene is TRBJ2-3, the V gene TRBV5-1; D is perhaps TRBD1 (6 bases). The CDR3 spans 14 residues. Germline CDR1 and CDR2: SGHRS and YFSETQ. V lost 5 bases to trimming and J lost 0 bases, with 10 bases between them. The CDR3 nucleotides are TGCGCCAGCAGTACAGGGTCGAGCACAGATACGCAGTATTTT. Protein sequence: CASSTGSSTDTQYF.

The chain links TRBV5-6 to TRBJ1-6; 7 positions agree with TRBD1. Germline V gene data show CDR1 as SGHDT and CDR2 as YYEEEE. The J segment lost 12 bases and the V segment lost 1 base, leaving 7 bases of the junction unmatched. The CDR3 has 14 residues. The CDR3 DNA reads as TGTGCCAGCAGCTTGAGGCAGGGGGTCGGACCCCTCCACTTT. Translated: CASSLRQGVGPLHF.

This clonotype appeared once. This chain connects TRBV12-3 or TRBV12-4 to TRBJ1-6, with 9 bases fitting TRBD1. This CDR3 is built from 15 residues. V trimming: 6 bases; J trimming: 6 bases; junction bases outside the gene matches: 6. This chain's CDR3 is CASRGQGMGNSPLHF. The CDR3 DNA is TGTGCCAGCAGGGGACAGGGAATGGGTAATTCACCCCTCCACTTT.

This chain links TRBV20-1 with TRBJ2-5; D perhaps matches TRBD1 (5 bases). Trimming took off 0 bases at V and 7 bases at J, with 12 bases between the two ends. This CDR3 has 13 amino acids. The germline V gene has CDR1 DFQATT and CDR2 SNEGSKA (reference sequence). CDR3: CSARDPGFWTQYF. The CDR3 DNA reads TGCAGTGCTAGAGATCCAGGGTTTTGGACCCAGTACTTC.

This chain joins TRBV29-1 and TRBJ2-5, with TRBD2 matching 7 bases. Trimming at V came to 1 base and at J to 3 bases, leaving 8 bases not matched to a gene. The CDR3 extends over 15 amino acids. Germline V CDR1 and CDR2: SQVTM, ANQGSEA. The CDR3 DNA reads TGCAGCGTTGAAGGACTAGCCGGGGGGAAAGAGACCCAGTACTTC. As protein: CSVEGLAGGKETQYF.

The V call is TRBV19, the J call TRBJ1-5; D is undetermined. The ends were cut back, 3 bases at V and 0 bases at J, with 3 bases in the middle. Germline CDR1 and CDR2: LNHDA and SQIVND (reference sequence). The CDR3 is 13 amino acids. The CDR3 protein is CASSMSSNQPQHF. DNA for the CDR3: TGTGCCAGTAGTATGTCTAGCAATCAGCCCCAGCATTTT.

The chain has TRBV7-9 and TRBJ2-1; 15 bases fit TRBD2. Germline V gene lookup returns CDR1 SEHNR and CDR2 FQNEAQ (reference sequence). The CDR3 is 18 residues long. The trim removed 5 bases at V and 3 bases at J, leaving 8 bases unmatched. For the CDR3, the DNA is TGTGCCAGCAGCCGCGGACTAGCGGGGGGGCCTAACTACAATGAGCAGTTCTTC. Encoded protein: CASSRGLAGGPNYNEQFF.

This chain connects TRBV3-1 to TRBJ2-3; D is possibly TRBD2 (7 bases). In germline, CDR1 is LGHDT, CDR2 YNNKEL (reference sequence). The V gene lost 5 bases and the J gene lost 6 bases, with 21 bases spanning the gap. The CDR3 extends over 16 amino acids. CDR3 sequence reads: CASSFGLDEGGDTQYF. CDR3 DNA sequence: TGTGCCAGCAGCTTCGGACTAGATGAGGGGGGGGATACGCAGTATTTT.

The rearrangement links TRBV5-4 to TRBJ2-1, with 11 nucleotides matching TRBD2. The CDR3 runs 16 residues. Losses at the gene ends were 4 bases for V and 7 bases for J; bases not matched to a gene: 10. Looked up from germline, CDR1 is SGHNT and CDR2 is YYREEE (reference sequence). CDR3 residues: CASSRMGLADANEQFF. DNA of the CDR3: TGTGCCAGCAGCAGAATGGGACTAGCGGATGCTAATGAGCAGTTCTTC.

The genes are TRBV7-2 and TRBJ2-3, with D perhaps being TRBD1 or TRBD2 (6 bases each). CDR3 length: 13 residues. V was trimmed by 5 bases and J by 4 bases, leaving 10 bases between them. The germline CDR1 and CDR2 sequences are SGHTA and FQGNSA. Here the CDR3 reads CASSGGRADTQYF. The CDR3 DNA reads TGTGCCAGCAGCGGGGGGCGGGCAGATACGCAGTATTTT.

CDR3: CASSHLRTAEAFF. CDR3 nucleotides: TGCGCCAGCAGCCACTTACGGACGGCAGAAGCTTTCTTT. The genes are TRBV4-1 and TRBJ1-1; D ambiguous. CDR1 and CDR2 from the germline V gene are MGHRA and YSYEKL. Trimming stripped 3 bases from V and 8 bases from J, with 13 bases between. The CDR3 has 13 residues.